The sample holds one count of the clone carrying this T cell receptor beta chain. Its target is unknown. Sample time point: week 35, safety follow-up. The study gave 300 ug of mutant IDH1 20-mer peptide per vaccine dose, with topical imiquimod. This sample was included in a study of a mutant IDH1 vaccine in newly diagnosed glioma. Study-wide background: Initiation of the vaccine course occurred 4-6 weeks after radiotherapy alone, or alongside temozolomide cycles.

This table comes from immunoSEQ multiplex PCR, and its TCRdb copy is limited to in-frame clones, with some not included. The sample includes about 65,000 clones, roughly 79% of them seen just once. Notes on the study in general: Pseudoprogression appears to have had no connection to changes in top peripheral T cell clonotypes.

The sequence came from a man aged 40-49 years with glioma. The specimen comprised PBMCs, sampled from a glioma patient whose treatment included an IDH1 peptide vaccine.

The CDR3 loop reads CASSPGTGPAGANVLTF. The CDR3 DNA follows: TGTGCCAGCTCACCCGGGACAGGCCCAGCTGGGGCCAACGTCCTGACTTTC. V usage is TRBV18 and J usage is TRBJ2-6, with 8 bases fitting TRBD1. The CDR3 extends over 17 amino acids. Unmatched junction bases numbered 6, after V lost 3 bases and J lost 2 bases. Germline CDR1 and CDR2: KGHSH and LQKENI. Full variable domain (rest looked up from reference TRBV18 and TRBJ2-6): NAGVMQNPRHLVRRRGQEARLRCSPMKGHSHVYWYRQLPEEGLKFMVYLQKENIIDESGMPKERFSAEFPKEGPSILRIQQVVRGDSAAYFCASSPGTGPAGANVLTFGAGSRLTVL.